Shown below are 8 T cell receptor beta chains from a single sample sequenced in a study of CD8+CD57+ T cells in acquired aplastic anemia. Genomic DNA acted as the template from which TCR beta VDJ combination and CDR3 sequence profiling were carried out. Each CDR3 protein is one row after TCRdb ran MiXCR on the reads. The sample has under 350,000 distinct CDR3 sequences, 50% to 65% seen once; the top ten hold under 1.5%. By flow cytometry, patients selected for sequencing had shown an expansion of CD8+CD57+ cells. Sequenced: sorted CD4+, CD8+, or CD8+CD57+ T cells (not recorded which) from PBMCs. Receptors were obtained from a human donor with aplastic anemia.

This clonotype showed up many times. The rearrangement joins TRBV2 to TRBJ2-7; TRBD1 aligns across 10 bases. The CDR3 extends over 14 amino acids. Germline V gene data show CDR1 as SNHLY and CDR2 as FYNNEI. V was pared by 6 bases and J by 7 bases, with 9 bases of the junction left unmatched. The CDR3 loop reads CASSIDRGQGEQYF. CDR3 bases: TGTGCCAGCAGCATTGACAGGGGGCAGGGGGAGCAGTACTTC.

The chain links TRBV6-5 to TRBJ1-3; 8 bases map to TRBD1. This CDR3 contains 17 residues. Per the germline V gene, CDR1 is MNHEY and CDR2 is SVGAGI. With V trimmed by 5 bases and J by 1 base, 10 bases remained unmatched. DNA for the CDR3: TGTGCCAGCAGTGCGATGCAGGGGGCCACGTCTGGAAACACCATATATTTT. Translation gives CASSAMQGATSGNTIYF.

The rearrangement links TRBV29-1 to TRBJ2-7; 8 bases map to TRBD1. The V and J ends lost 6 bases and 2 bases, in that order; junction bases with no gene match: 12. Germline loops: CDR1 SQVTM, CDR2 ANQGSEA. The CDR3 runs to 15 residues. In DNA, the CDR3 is TGCAGCGTCGCGATCCGGACAGGGAAACCCTACGAGCAGTACTTC. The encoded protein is CSVAIRTGKPYEQYF.

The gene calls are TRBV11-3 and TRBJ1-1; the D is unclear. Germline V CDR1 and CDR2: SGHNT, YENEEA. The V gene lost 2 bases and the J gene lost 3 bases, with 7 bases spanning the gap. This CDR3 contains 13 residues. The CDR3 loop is CASSLIPDTEAFF. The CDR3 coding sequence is TGTGCCAGCAGCTTAATTCCAGACACTGAAGCTTTCTTT.

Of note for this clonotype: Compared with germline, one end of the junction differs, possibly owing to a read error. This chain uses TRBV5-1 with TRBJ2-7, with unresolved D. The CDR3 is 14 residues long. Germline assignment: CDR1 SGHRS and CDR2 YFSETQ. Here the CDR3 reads CASSPKFGPHEQYF. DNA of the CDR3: TGTGCCAGCAGTCCCAAATTTGGGCCCCACGAGCAGTACTTC.

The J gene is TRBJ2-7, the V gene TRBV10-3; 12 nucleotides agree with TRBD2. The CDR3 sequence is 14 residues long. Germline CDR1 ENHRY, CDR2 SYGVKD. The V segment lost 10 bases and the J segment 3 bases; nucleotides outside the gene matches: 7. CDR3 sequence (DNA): TGTGCCAGCGGGCTAGCGGGGGGGAACTACGAGCAGTACTTC. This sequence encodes CASGLAGGNYEQYF.

Here the CDR3 reads CASSVGWTPRYEQYF. The CDR3, as DNA: TGTGCCAGCAGCGTAGGGTGGACCCCCCGATACGAGCAGTACTTC. V and J are TRBV9 and TRBJ2-7, with D unresolved. The CDR3 extends over 15 amino acids. Germline CDR1 is SGDLS and CDR2 is YYNGEE. The ends were cut back, 0 bases at V and 4 bases at J, with 14 bases in the middle.

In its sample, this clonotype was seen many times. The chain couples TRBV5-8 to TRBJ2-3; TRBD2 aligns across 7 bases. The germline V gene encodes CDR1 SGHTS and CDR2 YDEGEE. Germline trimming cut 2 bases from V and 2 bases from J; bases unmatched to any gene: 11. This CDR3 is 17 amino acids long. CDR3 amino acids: CASSFTRGGLVTDTQYF. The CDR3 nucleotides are TGTGCCAGCAGCTTCACCCGGGGAGGGCTGGTCACAGATACGCAGTATTTT.